One sample yielded the 23 T cell receptor beta chains listed below, sequenced in a study of T cell repertoires in cytomegalovirus infection. MiXCR, applied by TCRdb to the reads, yields one record per CDR3 protein. The data show 150,000 or so distinct CDR3 sequences, with 6.5% seen just once and over 15% held by the top ten. The material sequenced was PBMCs. The source of these receptors is a human donor in good health (CMV status not recorded). Some clones in this sample may be carry-over from other donors' samples.

This clonotype was observed at least ten times. The chain uses TRBV7-3 and TRBJ2-2, with TRBD1 matching 7 bases. The CDR3 is 15 amino acids. The germline CDR1 and CDR2 sequences are SGHTA and FQGTGA. J gave up 0 bases and V 6 bases, and 4 bases lay outside the gene matches. The DNA of the CDR3 is TGTGCCAGCAGTAAGACAGGGTCGAACACCGGGGAGCTGTTTTTT. As protein: CASSKTGSNTGELFF.

This chain joins TRBV28 and TRBJ2-4, with D unresolved. Trimming left V 2 bases short and J 12 bases short, with 11 bases between. The CDR3 runs 12 residues. CDR1 MDHEN and CDR2 SYDVKM come from the germline V gene. The CDR3 sequence is CASSLRRVHQYF. The CDR3 nucleotides are TGTGCCAGCAGTTTAAGAAGGGTTCATCAGTACTTC.

This clonotype showed up many times. The gene calls are TRBV2 and TRBJ2-3; D not certain. CDR1 and CDR2 (germline): SNHLY, FYNNEI. V lost 7 bases and J 0 bases, leaving 8 bases between the germline ends. There are 13 residues in the CDR3. As DNA, the CDR3 is TGTGCCAGCACCTGGATTAGCACAGATACGCAGTATTTT. Translating gives CASTWISTDTQYF.

This clonotype was seen repeatedly, ten times or more. This chain joins TRBV7-2 and TRBJ1-4; D is perhaps TRBD1 (5 bases). The CDR3 spans 19 residues. Germline CDR1 is SGHTA and CDR2 is FQGNSA. Trimming pared 0 bases from V and 0 bases from J, leaving 17 bases between. The chain's CDR3 is CASSLARGSGTTTNEKLFF. The DNA of the CDR3 is TGTGCCAGCAGCTTAGCGAGGGGTTCAGGAACCACAACTAATGAAAAACTGTTTTTT.

V gene TRBV14 combines with J gene TRBJ1-2; 7 nucleotides agree with TRBD1. The CDR3 is made up of 15 amino acids. V shed 0 bases and J 8 bases; nucleotides not matched to a gene: 9. CDR1 SGHDN and CDR2 FVKESK come from the germline V gene. The chain's CDR3 is CASSQEIGGATGYTF. The CDR3 nucleotides are TGTGCCAGCAGCCAAGAAATAGGGGGCGCAACGGGCTACACCTTC.

The sample holds many counts of this clonotype. The rearrangement links TRBV6-2 or TRBV6-3 to TRBJ1-5; D call uncertain. The CDR3 length is 14 residues. CDR1 is MNHEY, CDR2 SVGEGT, per germline. V gave up 0 bases and J gave up 6 bases, with 9 bases separating them. CDR3 sequence: CASSYSGGSQPQHF. The CDR3 region has the DNA TGTGCCAGCAGTTACTCGGGAGGTAGTCAGCCCCAGCATTTT.

A note on this clonotype: One end of the junction varies from germline; a read error may be responsible. The chain couples TRBV29-1 to TRBJ1-2; no definite D call. This CDR3 has 13 residues. CDR1 and CDR2 from the germline V gene are SQVTM and ANQGSEA. The chain's CDR3 is CSVDTGSSYGYTF. CDR3 bases: TGCAGCGTTGATACGGGATCCTCCTATGGCTACACCTTT.

Many counts were recorded for this clonotype. V and J are TRBV2 and TRBJ2-2; D not certain. V lost 8 bases, J lost 4 bases, and 11 bases lay in between. The CDR3 covers 13 residues. Germline assignment: CDR1 SNHLY and CDR2 FYNNEI. CDR3 residues: CASRPQLTGELFF. CDR3 nucleotides: TGTGCCAGCCGACCCCAGCTCACCGGGGAGCTGTTTTTT.

The V and J genes are TRBV20-1 and TRBJ2-5, with 8 bases identical to TRBD2. J lost 5 bases, V lost 4 bases, and 3 bases had no gene match. The CDR3 contains 12 residues. Looked up from germline, CDR1 is DFQATT and CDR2 is SNEGSKA (reference sequence). This CDR3 reads CSATGGRETQYF. CDR3 DNA: TGCAGTGCTACGGGGGGGCGGGAGACCCAGTACTTC.

This clonotype was counted a few times. The chain employs TRBV12-3 or TRBV12-4 and TRBJ2-5, with a weak D call TRBD1 (5 bases). The length of the CDR3 is 14 residues. With 2 bases removed from V and 2 bases from J, the gap between germline ends came to 9 bases. The CDR3 loop reads CASSLKGVQETQYF. CDR3 sequence (DNA): TGTGCCAGCAGTTTAAAAGGGGTTCAAGAGACCCAGTACTTC.

The chain couples TRBV20-1 to TRBJ2-3; tentatively, D is TRBD2 (5 bases). Trimming cost V 6 bases and J 6 bases, with 22 bases left between them. CDR3 length: 15 residues. The V gene's germline CDR1 is DFQATT and CDR2 SNEGSKA (reference sequence). The CDR3, as DNA: TGCAGTGCCCACACTACTAGGCATGCCTTGGATACGCAGTATTTT. Translated: CSAHTTRHALDTQYF.

This clonotype was seen at least ten times. The J gene is TRBJ2-1, the V gene TRBV7-2; TRBD2 matches at 11 bases. Germline V CDR1 and CDR2: SGHTA, FQGNSA. The CDR3 is made up of 17 amino acids. V was pared by 5 bases and J by 4 bases, with 10 bases of the junction left unmatched. Written as DNA, the CDR3 is TGTGCCAGCAGCGGTAGGGGGGGGACTAGCGGTTACAATGAGCAGTTCTTC. It codes for CASSGRGGTSGYNEQFF.

The chain has TRBV7-9 and TRBJ1-2; D perhaps matches TRBD1 (6 bases). The CDR3 is made up of 16 amino acids. CDR1 and CDR2 from the germline V gene are SEHNR and FQNEAQ (reference sequence). V lost 0 bases to trimming and J lost 7 bases, with 18 bases between them. For the CDR3, the DNA is TGTGCCAGCAGCTTAGCGCATATTACAGGGTTTGGTGGCTACACCTTC. Protein: CASSLAHITGFGGYTF.

In this sample, this clonotype turned up many times. The chain links TRBV7-2 to TRBJ2-3; weak D call: TRBD2 (6 bases). In germline, CDR1 is SGHTA, CDR2 FQGNSA. Trimming removed 5 bases from V and 2 bases from J, with 17 bases in between. The CDR3 sequence is 16 residues long. The CDR3 bases are TGTGCCAGCAGCCCCTCGGCGGGGACCCTCACAGATACGCAGTATTTT. It encodes CASSPSAGTLTDTQYF.

This clonotype was recorded at least ten times. The chain couples TRBV7-2 to TRBJ2-1; 10 positions match TRBD2. Germline lookup yields CDR1 SGHTA and CDR2 FQGNSA. V lost 1 base to trimming and J lost 0 bases; unmatched junction nucleotides: 12. This CDR3 contains 20 residues. The chain's CDR3 is CASSLGTELAGAISYNEQFF. DNA of the CDR3: TGTGCCAGCAGCTTAGGGACGGAGCTAGCGGGGGCGATCTCCTACAATGAGCAGTTCTTC. Complete variable domain (other parts from reference TRBV7-2 and TRBJ2-1): GAGVSQSPSNKVTEKGKDVELRCDPISGHTALYWYRQSLGQGLEFLIYFQGNSAPDKSGLPSDRFSAERTGGSVSTLTIQRTQQEDSAVYLCASSLGTELAGAISYNEQFFGPGTRLTVL.

This clonotype has only a few counts. The J gene is TRBJ1-1, the V gene TRBV2; maybe TRBD1 (6 bases). The CDR3 consists of 14 residues. Germline CDR1 reads SNHLY; CDR2 reads FYNNEI. V lost 5 bases and J 2 bases, leaving 12 bases between the germline ends. CDR3 sequence (DNA): TGTGCCAGCAGTAGGGACACGGCAAACACTGAAGCTTTCTTT. It specifies CASSRDTANTEAFF.

This clonotype was observed a handful of times. The chain uses TRBV20-1 and TRBJ1-5, with D perhaps TRBD1 (6 bases). Trimming cost V 0 bases and J 6 bases, with 21 bases left between them. The length of the CDR3 is 17 residues. The germline V gene has CDR1 DFQATT and CDR2 SNEGSKA (reference sequence). The CDR3 spells CSARDWENRAWFQPQHF. The CDR3 nucleotides are TGCAGTGCTAGAGATTGGGAAAACAGGGCCTGGTTTCAGCCCCAGCATTTT.

This clonotype has ten or more counts. The V and J genes are TRBV29-1 and TRBJ1-1; D ambiguous. Germline V lookup: CDR1 SQVTM, CDR2 ANQGSEA. The V end lost 4 bases, the J end lost 1 base, and 13 bases lay between the germline ends. This CDR3 contains 14 residues. CDR3 DNA: TGCAGCGTTGGTGGGGTTAAAGCGAACACTGAAGCTTTCTTT. This encodes CSVGGVKANTEAFF.

The genes are TRBV5-1 and TRBJ1-1; a weak D match, TRBD1 (6 bases). V lost 5 bases to trimming and J lost 6 bases, with 14 bases between them. Germline V gene sequence: CDR1 SGHRS, CDR2 YFSETQ. This CDR3 spans 13 amino acids. The CDR3 nucleotides read TGCGCCAGCAGTCCACAGGGACTTGCTGAAGCTTTCTTT. Translated: CASSPQGLAEAFF.

This clonotype has ten or more counts. This sequence joins TRBV11-2 and TRBJ2-5; 8 bases line up with TRBD2. This CDR3 is built from 15 residues. V trimming: 3 bases; J trimming: 5 bases; junction bases outside the gene matches: 8. From germline, CDR1 is SGHAT and CDR2 FQNNGV. The CDR3 here is CASSLRAGERETQYF. CDR3 DNA sequence: TGTGCCAGCAGCTTGCGAGCGGGGGAGCGGGAGACCCAGTACTTC.

The sample holds one count of this clonotype. A much larger clone differs from this one at a single base, so this may be a read error. The chain links TRBV20-1 to TRBJ2-7, with a tentative D call TRBD2 (5 bases). In germline, CDR1 is DFQATT, CDR2 SNEGSKA (reference sequence). CDR3 size: 12 residues. Written as DNA, the CDR3 is TGCAGTGCCACCCCTAGCTCCTACGAGCCGTACTTC. Translating gives CSATPSSYEPYF.

With respect to this clonotype: Compared with germline, one end of the junction differs, possibly owing to a read error. The chain links TRBV7-9 to TRBJ1-5; tentative D call: TRBD1 (6 bases). The germline V gene has CDR1 SEHNR and CDR2 FQNEAQ (reference sequence). The CDR3 is 14 amino acids. DNA for the CDR3: TGTGCCAGCAGCATAGCGGGGGCGCAGGAGCCCCAGCATTTT. Its translation: CASSIAGAQEPQHF.

The chain combines TRBV5-5 with TRBJ1-1; D not resolved. Germline CDR1 is SGHKS and CDR2 is YYEKEE (reference sequence). The CDR3 is 14 residues long. With 4 bases removed from V and 3 bases from J, the gap between germline ends came to 13 bases. The CDR3 here is CASSRDRMYTEAFF. The DNA for the CDR3 is TGTGCCAGCAGCCGAGATCGGATGTACACTGAAGCTTTCTTT.